This note documents a single T cell receptor (beta chain) sequence. The CDR3 runs to 15 residues. Losses at the gene ends were 5 bases for V and 4 bases for J; bases not matched to a gene: 4. From germline, CDR1 is LNHDA and CDR2 SQIVND (reference sequence). TCRdb keeps only in-frame clones here, not all; method: immunoSEQ multiplex PCR. The table records about 130,000 clones, 80% to 95% of them present only once. The entry originates in a study of control samples from healthy donors and cancer patients. This chain connects TRBV19 to TRBJ2-3; 12 nucleotides align to TRBD2. The receptor comes from a man aged 18 to 35 in good health. Material for sequencing was blood. CDR3 DNA sequence: TGTGCCAGTAGTGTGACTAGCGGGGGCTCAGATACGCAGTATTTT. It translates to CASSVTSGGSDTQYF.